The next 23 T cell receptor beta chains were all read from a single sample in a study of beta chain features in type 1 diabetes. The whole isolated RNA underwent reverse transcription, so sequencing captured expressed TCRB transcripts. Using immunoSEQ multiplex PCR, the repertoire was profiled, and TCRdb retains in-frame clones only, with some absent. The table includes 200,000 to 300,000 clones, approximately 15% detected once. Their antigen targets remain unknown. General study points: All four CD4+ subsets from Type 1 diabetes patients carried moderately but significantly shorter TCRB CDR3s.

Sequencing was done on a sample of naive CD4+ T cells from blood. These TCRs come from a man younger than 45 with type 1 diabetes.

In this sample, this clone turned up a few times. CDR3 protein: CASSLVTGGAYEQYF. CDR3 nucleotides: TGTGCCAGCAGCTTAGTGACAGGTGGTGCCTACGAGCAGTACTTC. The V gene is TRBV7-2, the J gene TRBJ2-7; tentative D call: TRBD1 (6 bases). Trimming stripped 1 base from V and 2 bases from J, with 12 bases between. The CDR3 runs 15 residues. Looked up from germline, CDR1 is SGHTA and CDR2 is FQGNSA. Based on the CDR3 plus reference TRBV7-2 and TRBJ2-7, the full variable domain is GAGVSQSPSNKVTEKGKDVELRCDPISGHTALYWYRQSLGQGLEFLIYFQGNSAPDKSGLPSDRFSAERTGGSVSTLTIQRTQQEDSAVYLCASSLVTGGAYEQYFGPGTRLTVT.

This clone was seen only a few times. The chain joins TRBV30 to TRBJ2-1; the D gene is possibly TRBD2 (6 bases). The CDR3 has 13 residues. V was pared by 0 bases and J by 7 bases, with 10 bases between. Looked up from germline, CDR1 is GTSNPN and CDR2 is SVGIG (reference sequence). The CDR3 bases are TGTGCCTGGAGTGTCGGGAGTTTGAATGAGCAGTTCTTC. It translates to CAWSVGSLNEQFF.

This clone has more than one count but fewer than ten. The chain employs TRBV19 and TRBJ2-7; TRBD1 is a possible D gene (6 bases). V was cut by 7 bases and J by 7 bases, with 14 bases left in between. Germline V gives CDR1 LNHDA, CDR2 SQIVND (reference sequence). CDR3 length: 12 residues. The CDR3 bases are TGTGCCAGTACGGGACAAGGGCGAGAGCAGTACTTC. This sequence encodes CASTGQGREQYF.

The CDR3 nucleotides are TGCGCCAGCAGTAGTAGCGGGAGTCGGAATGAGCAGTTCTTC. Encoded protein: CASSSSGSRNEQFF. V is TRBV5-1 and J is TRBJ2-1, with TRBD2 matching over 9 bases. V trimming: 5 bases; J trimming: 7 bases; junction bases outside the gene matches: 7. Germline V lookup: CDR1 SGHRS, CDR2 YFSETQ. The CDR3 totals 14 residues.

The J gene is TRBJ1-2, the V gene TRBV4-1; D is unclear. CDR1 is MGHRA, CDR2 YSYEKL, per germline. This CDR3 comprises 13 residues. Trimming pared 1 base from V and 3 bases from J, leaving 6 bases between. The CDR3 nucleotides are TGCGCCAGCAGCCAAGTCCCTTACTATGGCTACACCTTC. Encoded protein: CASSQVPYYGYTF.

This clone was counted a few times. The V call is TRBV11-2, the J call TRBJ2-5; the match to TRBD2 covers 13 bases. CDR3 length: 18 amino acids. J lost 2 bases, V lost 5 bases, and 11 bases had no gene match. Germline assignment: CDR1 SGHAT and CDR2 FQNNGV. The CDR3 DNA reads TGTGCCAGCAGCCGTAGAACCCCGGGACTAGCGGGACAAGAGACCCAGTACTTC. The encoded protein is CASSRRTPGLAGQETQYF. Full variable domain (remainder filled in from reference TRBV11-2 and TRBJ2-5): EAGVAQSPRYKIIEKRQSVAFWCNPISGHATLYWYQQILGQGPKLLIQFQNNGVVDDSQLPKDRFSAERLKGVDSTLKIQPAKLEDSAVYLCASSRRTPGLAGQETQYFGPGTRLLVL.

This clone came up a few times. The CDR3 DNA follows: TGTGCCGGTTCGGACTCGAAAGGGGAGACCCAGTACTTC. Amino acid sequence: CAGSDSKGETQYF. The chain carries TRBV30 and TRBJ2-5; perhaps TRBD2 as D (5 bases). The CDR3 spans 13 residues. V shed 8 bases and J shed 5 bases, with 18 bases lying between them. The germline CDR1 and CDR2 sequences are GTSNPN and SVGIG (reference sequence). Full variable domain (rest looked up from reference TRBV30 and TRBJ2-5): SQTIHQWPATLVQPVGSPLSLECTVEGTSNPNLYWYRQAAGRGLQLLFYSVGIGQISSEVPQNLSASRPQDRQFILSSKKLLLSDSGFYLCAGSDSKGETQYFGPGTRLLVL.

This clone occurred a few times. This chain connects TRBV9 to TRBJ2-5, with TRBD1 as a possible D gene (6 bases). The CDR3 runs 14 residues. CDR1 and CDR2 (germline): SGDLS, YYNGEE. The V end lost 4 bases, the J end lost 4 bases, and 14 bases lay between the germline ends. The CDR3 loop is CASSSGVLGETQYF. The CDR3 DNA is TGTGCCAGCAGCTCAGGGGTGCTGGGAGAGACCCAGTACTTC.

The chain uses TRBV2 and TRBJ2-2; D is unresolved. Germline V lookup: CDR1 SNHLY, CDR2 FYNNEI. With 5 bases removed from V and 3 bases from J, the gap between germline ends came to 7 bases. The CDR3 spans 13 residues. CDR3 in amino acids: CASSRQDTGELFF. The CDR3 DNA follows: TGTGCCAGCAGTCGACAAGACACCGGGGAGCTGTTTTTT.

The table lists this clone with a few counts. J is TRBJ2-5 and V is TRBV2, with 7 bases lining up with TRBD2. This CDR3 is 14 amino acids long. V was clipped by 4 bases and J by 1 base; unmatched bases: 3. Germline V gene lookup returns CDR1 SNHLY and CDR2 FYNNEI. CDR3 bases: TGTGCCAGCAGTGTGGCTAGCGGCCAAGAGACCCAGTACTTC. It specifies CASSVASGQETQYF.

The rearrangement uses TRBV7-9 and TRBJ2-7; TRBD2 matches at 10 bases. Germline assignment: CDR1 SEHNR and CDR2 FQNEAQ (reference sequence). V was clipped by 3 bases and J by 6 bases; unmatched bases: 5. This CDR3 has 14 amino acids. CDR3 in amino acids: CASSFSSGSREQYF. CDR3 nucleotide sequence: TGTGCCAGCAGCTTCTCTAGCGGGAGTCGCGAGCAGTACTTC.

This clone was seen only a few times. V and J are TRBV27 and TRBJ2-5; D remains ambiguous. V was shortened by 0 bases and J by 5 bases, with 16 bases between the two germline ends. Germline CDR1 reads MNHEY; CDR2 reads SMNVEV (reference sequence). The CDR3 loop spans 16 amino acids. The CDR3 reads CASSLSYGFGWETQYF. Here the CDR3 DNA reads TGTGCCAGCAGTTTATCGTACGGGTTCGGGTGGGAGACCCAGTACTTC.

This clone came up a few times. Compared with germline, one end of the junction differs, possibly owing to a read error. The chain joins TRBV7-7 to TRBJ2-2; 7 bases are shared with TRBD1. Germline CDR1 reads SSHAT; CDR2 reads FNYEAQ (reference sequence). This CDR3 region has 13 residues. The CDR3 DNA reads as TGTGCTAGCAGCCCACAGGGGACCGGGGAGCTGTTTTTT. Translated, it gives CASSPQGTGELFF.

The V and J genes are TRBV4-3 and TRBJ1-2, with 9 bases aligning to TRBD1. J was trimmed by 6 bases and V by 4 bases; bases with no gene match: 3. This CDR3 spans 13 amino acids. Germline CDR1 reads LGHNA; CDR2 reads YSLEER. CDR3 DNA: TGCGCCAGCAGCCGGGGACAGGGTAATGGCTACACCTTC. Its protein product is CASSRGQGNGYTF.

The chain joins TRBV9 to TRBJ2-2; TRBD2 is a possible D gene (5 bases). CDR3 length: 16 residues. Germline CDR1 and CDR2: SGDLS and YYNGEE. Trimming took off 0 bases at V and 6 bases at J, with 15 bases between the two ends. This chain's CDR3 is CASSVGLAQDAGELFF. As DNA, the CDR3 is TGTGCCAGCAGCGTAGGGCTAGCTCAGGACGCCGGGGAGCTGTTTTTT.

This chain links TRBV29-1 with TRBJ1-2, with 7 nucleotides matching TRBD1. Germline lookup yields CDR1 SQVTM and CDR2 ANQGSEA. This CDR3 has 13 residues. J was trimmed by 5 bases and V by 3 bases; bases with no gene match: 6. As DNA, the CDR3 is TGCAGCGTTGAGGCAGGGGGGAGGTATGGCTACACCTTC. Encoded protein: CSVEAGGRYGYTF.

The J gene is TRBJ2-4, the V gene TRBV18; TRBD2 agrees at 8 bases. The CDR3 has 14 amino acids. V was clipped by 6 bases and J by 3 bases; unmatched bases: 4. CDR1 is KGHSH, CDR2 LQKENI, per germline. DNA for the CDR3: TGTGCCAGCTCGGGAGCGGGGGACAAAAACATTCAGTACTTC. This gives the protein CASSGAGDKNIQYF.

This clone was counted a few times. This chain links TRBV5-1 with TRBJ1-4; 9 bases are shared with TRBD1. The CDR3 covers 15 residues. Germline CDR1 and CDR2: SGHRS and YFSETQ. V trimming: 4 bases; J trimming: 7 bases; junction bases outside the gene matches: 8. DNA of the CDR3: TGCGCCAGCAGCCTCTCCGGGACAGGGCTTGAAAAACTGTTTTTT. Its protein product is CASSLSGTGLEKLFF. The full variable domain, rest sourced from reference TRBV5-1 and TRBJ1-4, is KAGVTQTPRYLIKTRGQQVTLSCSPISGHRSVSWYQQTPGQGLQFLFEYFSETQRNKGNFPGRFSGRQFSNSRSEMNVSTLELGDSALYLCASSLSGTGLEKLFFGSGTQLSVL.

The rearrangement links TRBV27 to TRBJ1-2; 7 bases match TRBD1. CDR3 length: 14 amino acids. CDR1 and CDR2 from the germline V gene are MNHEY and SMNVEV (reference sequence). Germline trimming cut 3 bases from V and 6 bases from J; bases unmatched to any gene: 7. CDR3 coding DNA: TGTGCCAGCAGTTTCCTCCACAGGGGAGATGGCTACACCTTC. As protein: CASSFLHRGDGYTF.

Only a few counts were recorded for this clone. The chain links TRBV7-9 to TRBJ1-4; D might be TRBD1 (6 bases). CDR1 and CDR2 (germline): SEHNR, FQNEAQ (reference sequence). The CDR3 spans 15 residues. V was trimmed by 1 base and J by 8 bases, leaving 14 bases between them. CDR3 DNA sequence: TGTGCCAGCAGCTTAGTGGCAGGGGTAGAAGAAAAACTGTTTTTT. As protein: CASSLVAGVEEKLFF. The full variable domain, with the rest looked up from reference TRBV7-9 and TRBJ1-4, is DTGVSQNPRHKITKRGQNVTFRCDPISEHNRLYWYRQTLGQGPEFLTYFQNEAQLEKSRLLSDRFSAERPKGSFSTLEIQRTEQGDSAMYLCASSLVAGVEEKLFFGSGTQLSVL.

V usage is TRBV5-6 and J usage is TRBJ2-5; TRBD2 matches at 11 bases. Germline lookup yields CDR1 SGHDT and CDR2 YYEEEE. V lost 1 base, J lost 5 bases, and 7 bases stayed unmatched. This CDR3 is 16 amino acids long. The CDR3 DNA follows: TGTGCCAGCAGCTTGACTAGCGGGAGTTCTCGCGAGACCCAGTACTTC. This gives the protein CASSLTSGSSRETQYF. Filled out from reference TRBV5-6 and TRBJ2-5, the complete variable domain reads DAGVTQSPTHLIKTRGQQVTLRCSPKSGHDTVSWYQQALGQGPQFIFQYYEEEERQRGNFPDRFSGHQFPNYSSELNVNALLLGDSALYLCASSLTSGSSRETQYFGPGTRLLVL.

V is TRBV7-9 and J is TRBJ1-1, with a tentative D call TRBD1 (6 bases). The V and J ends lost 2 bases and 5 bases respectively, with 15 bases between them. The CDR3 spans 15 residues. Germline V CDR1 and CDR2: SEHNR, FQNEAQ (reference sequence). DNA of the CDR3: TGTGCCAGCAGCTTACAGGGGTCTTCGCTAACTGAAGCTTTCTTT. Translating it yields CASSLQGSSLTEAFF.

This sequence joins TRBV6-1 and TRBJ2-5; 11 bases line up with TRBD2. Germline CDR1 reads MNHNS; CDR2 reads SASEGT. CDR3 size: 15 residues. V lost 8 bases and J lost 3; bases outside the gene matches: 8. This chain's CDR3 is CASLHSGRAKETQYF. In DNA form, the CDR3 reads TGTGCCAGCCTCCATAGCGGGAGGGCCAAAGAGACCCAGTACTTC.